These T cell receptor beta chains were read from a single sample in a study of T cells in Graves' hyperthyroidism and ophthalmopathy. TCRdb processed the multiplex PCR reads anew with MiXCR; each CDR3 protein has one entry. This sample has around 300,000 distinct CDR3 sequences, with around 15% found just once. Sequencing was performed on blood. The receptor source for this set is a woman aged 40 to 55 with Graves' hyperthyroidism. Each CDR3 is given with its conserved first and last residue. D genes are given only for firm matches. The size of a clone is reported for some rows only, either as once, few or many, or as a class for expanded clones.

d_call,clone_size,v_call,j_call,cdr3_nt,cdr3_aa
NA,NA,TRBV5-6,TRBJ1-3,TGTGCCAGCAGCTTCCGACAGTTCTCTGGAAACTCCATATATTTT,CASSFRQFSGNSIYF
NA,few,TRBV19,TRBJ1-5,TGTGCCAGTAGTATCGGGGGAAGGGCGAGCCAGCCCCAGCATTTT,CASSIGGRASQPQHF
TRBD2,many,TRBV6-1,TRBJ2-1,TGTGCCAGCAGTACCGGACTAGCGGGAGGCCATGAGCAGTTCTTC,CASSTGLAGGHEQFF
TRBD2,once,TRBV12-3/TRBV12-4,TRBJ2-5,TGTGCCAGCAGTTTTGGCGGGAGAGGAGAGACCCAGTACTTC,CASSFGGRGETQYF
TRBD2,many,TRBV20-1,TRBJ2-7,TGCAGTGTTGCGACTAGCGGGAGGAGAACCTACGAGCAGTACTTC,CSVATSGRRTYEQYF
NA,many,TRBV3-1,TRBJ1-5,TGTGCCAGCAGCTGGGCAGGGAACCAGCCCCAGCATTTT,CASSWAGNQPQHF
NA,many,TRBV27,TRBJ2-7,TGTGCCAGCGGGAAGCGGTCCTCCTACGAGCAGTACTTC,CASGKRSSYEQYF
NA,many,TRBV12-3/TRBV12-4,TRBJ1-5,TGTGCCAGCCGTGGGGGAGCAAATCAGCCCCAGCATTTT,CASRGGANQPQHF
NA,once,TRBV3-1,TRBJ1-3,TGTGCCAGCAGCCCAGCCAGGGTACCTGGAAACATCATATATTTT,CASSPARVPGNIIYF
TRBD2,few,TRBV24-1,TRBJ2-1,TGTGCCACCAGTGTCAGGGCTAGCGGGAGAAATGAGCAGTTCTTC,CATSVRASGRNEQFF
NA,many,TRBV3-1,TRBJ2-7,TGTGCCAGCACCCACGGAGGGGGCGAGCAGTACTTC,CASTHGGGEQYF
NA,many,TRBV7-2,TRBJ1-1,TGTGCCAGCAGCTCCAGGGGTTCGGACACTGAAGCTTTCTTT,CASSSRGSDTEAFF
NA,NA,TRBV20-1,TRBJ2-3,TGCAGTGCGGCCCTGCAGGGGTGGTACACAGATGCGCAGTATTTT,CSAALQGWYTDAQYF
NA,many,TRBV6-6,TRBJ1-5,TGTGCCAGCAGTTACAAGGCAGTTAGCAATCAGCCCCAGCATTTT,CASSYKAVSNQPQHF
TRBD1,many,TRBV2,TRBJ1-6,TGTGCCAGCATGTTTATAGGACAGGGGAATTCACCCCTCCACTTT,CASMFIGQGNSPLHF
NA,few,TRBV9,TRBJ1-2,TGTGCCAGCAGCGTAGGGTTGAATCCTAGAGCGAACTATGGCTACACCTTC,CASSVGLNPRANYGYTF
NA,many,TRBV6-1,TRBJ1-2,TGTGCCAGCAGTGCGGGTATCTATGGCTACACCTTC,CASSAGIYGYTF
TRBD2,NA,TRBV20-1,TRBJ2-3,TGCAGTGTCTCAGATCTGGCGAGCGGGAGATTAGGAACAGATACGCAGTATTTT,CSVSDLASGRLGTDTQYF
TRBD1,many,TRBV28,TRBJ1-2,TGTGCCAGCAGTACGTGGACAGGGACGAGTGGCTACACCTTC,CASSTWTGTSGYTF
NA,many,TRBV27,TRBJ1-2,TGTGCCAGCAGCTCAGATTCTAACTATGGCTACACCTTC,CASSSDSNYGYTF
NA,many,TRBV24-1,TRBJ1-2,TGTGCCACCAGTGATCCCAACATCCCGCCCTATGGCTACACCTTC,CATSDPNIPPYGYTF
TRBD1,many,TRBV12-3/TRBV12-4,TRBJ1-5,TGTGCCAGCAGAGGGACAGGAGACAATCAGCCCCAGCATTTT,CASRGTGDNQPQHF
TRBD1,many,TRBV3-1,TRBJ1-1,TGTGCCAGCAGTAAAGGGGGCGTGAACACTGAAGCTTTCTTT,CASSKGGVNTEAFF
NA,many,TRBV25-1,TRBJ2-7,TGTGCCAGCACCGGGACGGTGGGTTCCTACGAGCAGTACTTC,CASTGTVGSYEQYF
NA,few,TRBV18,TRBJ2-1,TGTGCCAGCTCACCGCTAGCATCCAGTGAGCAGTTCTTC,CASSPLASSEQFF
NA,many,TRBV7-9,TRBJ1-5,TGTGCCAGCAGCTTACCAGGGTTCAATCAGCCCCAGCATTTT,CASSLPGFNQPQHF
NA,many,TRBV28,TRBJ1-5,TGTGCCAGCAGTGCCGGTGGGAGCAATCAGCCCCAGCATTTT,CASSAGGSNQPQHF
NA,NA,TRBV4-2,TRBJ2-1,TGTGCCAGCAGCAAAGGGGGGCTCGAAGAGCAGTTCTTC,CASSKGGLEEQFF
TRBD2,NA,TRBV7-8,TRBJ2-7,TGTGCCAGCAGCTTAGGTATAGCGGGAGCCTTCGCGGGGTCCTACGAGCAGTACTTC,CASSLGIAGAFAGSYEQYF
NA,many,TRBV27,TRBJ1-2,TGTGCCAGCAGTCCGGACAGACACTATGGCTACACCTTC,CASSPDRHYGYTF
TRBD2,many,TRBV12-3/TRBV12-4,TRBJ2-5,TGTGCCAGCAGACCGGGACTAGCAGCAGAGACCCAGTACTTC,CASRPGLAAETQYF
TRBD2,many,TRBV7-2,TRBJ2-2,TGTGCCAGCAGCTTAGCGGGGGGGGGTGCGGCCGGGGAGCTGTTTTTT,CASSLAGGGAAGELFF
NA,many,TRBV28,TRBJ2-7,TGTGCCAGCAGGACAGGCTCCTACGAGCAGTACTTC,CASRTGSYEQYF
NA,many,TRBV10-2,TRBJ1-1,TGCGCCAGCAGTGAGTCGATGGGGGGCGCTTTGAACACTGAAGCTTTCTTT,CASSESMGGALNTEAFF
NA,few,TRBV6-6,TRBJ1-6,TGTGCCAGCAGTTACATTCTCGGGTATAATTCACCCCTCCACTTT,CASSYILGYNSPLHF
NA,many,TRBV11-2,TRBJ2-3,TGTGCCAGCAGCTCGGTCAGGGGGGGGGGAGATACGCAGTATTTT,CASSSVRGGGDTQYF
TRBD1,many,TRBV20-1,TRBJ1-1,TGCAGTGCTAGAGCTAACCCCCGGGACAGAGCGAACACTGAAGCTTTCTTT,CSARANPRDRANTEAFF
NA,NA,TRBV18,TRBJ2-4,TGTGCCAGCTCACCACCAGGAGTAGCCAAAAACATTCAGTACTTC,CASSPPGVAKNIQYF
TRBD2,many,TRBV2,TRBJ2-1,TGTGCCAGCAGAGATCTAGCGGGAGCGAACAATGAGCAGTTCTTC,CASRDLAGANNEQFF
NA,many,TRBV2,TRBJ1-1,TGTGCCAGCAGGGAGACAGCGGCTGAAGCTTTCTTT,CASRETAAEAFF
TRBD2,many,TRBV7-2,TRBJ2-1,TGTGCCAGCAGCGTAGGACTAGCCTACAATGAGCAGTTCTTC,CASSVGLAYNEQFF
NA,many,TRBV20-1,TRBJ1-1,TGCAGTGCTAGCCCAGATCCCACTGAAGCTTTCTTT,CSASPDPTEAFF
NA,NA,TRBV18,TRBJ2-7,TGTGCCAGCTCACCACGTTCTGGGCACGAGCAGTACTTC,CASSPRSGHEQYF
NA,many,TRBV12-3/TRBV12-4,TRBJ2-3,TGTGCCAGCAGTTTAGGGCGGCGGGCAGATACGCAGTATTTT,CASSLGRRADTQYF
NA,NA,TRBV7-8,TRBJ1-6,TGTGCCAGCAGTAACAACCCGCCCCGGTGTTCACCCCTCCACTTT,CASSNNPPRCSPLHF
NA,NA,TRBV5-5,TRBJ2-1,TGTGCCAGCTTTTGGGGGGCGGGAGTTTTAAGAAATGAGCAGTTCTTC,CASFWGAGVLRNEQFF
TRBD1,NA,TRBV12-3/TRBV12-4,TRBJ2-7,TGTGCCAGCAGTTCCCGGGACAGGGCTTTCAACGAGCAGTACTTC,CASSSRDRAFNEQYF